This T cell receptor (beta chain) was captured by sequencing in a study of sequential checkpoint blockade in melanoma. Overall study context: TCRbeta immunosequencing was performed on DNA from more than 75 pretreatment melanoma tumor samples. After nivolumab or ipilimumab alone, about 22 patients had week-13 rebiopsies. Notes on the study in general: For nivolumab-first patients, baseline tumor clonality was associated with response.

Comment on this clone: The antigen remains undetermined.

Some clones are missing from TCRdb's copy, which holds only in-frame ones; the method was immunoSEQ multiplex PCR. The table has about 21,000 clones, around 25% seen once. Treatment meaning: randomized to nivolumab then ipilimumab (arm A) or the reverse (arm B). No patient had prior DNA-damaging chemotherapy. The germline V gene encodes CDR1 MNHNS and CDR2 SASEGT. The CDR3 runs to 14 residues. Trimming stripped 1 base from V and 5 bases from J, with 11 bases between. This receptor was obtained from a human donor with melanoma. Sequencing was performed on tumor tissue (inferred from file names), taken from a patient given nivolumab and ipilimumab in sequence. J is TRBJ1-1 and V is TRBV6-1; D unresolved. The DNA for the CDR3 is TGTGCCAGCAGTGAAGGGTGGTCACGAACTGAAGCTTTCTTT. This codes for CASSEGWSRTEAFF.